Included here is one T cell receptor (beta chain) sequence, with context. This table comes from immunoSEQ multiplex PCR, and its TCRdb copy is limited to in-frame clones, with some not included. The data hold some 89,000 clones, with about 83% observed a single time. Trimming took 4 bases from V and 7 from J, leaving 29 bases between them. The CDR3 is 18 residues long. CDR1 is MGHRA and CDR2 is YSYEKL in the germline V gene. The data were taken from a study of control samples from healthy donors and cancer patients. The sequenced sample consisted of blood. The clonotype originates from a middle-aged woman in good health. The chain recombines TRBV4-1 with TRBJ2-7, with D perhaps matching TRBD2 (6 bases). The CDR3 DNA reads as TGCGCCAGCAGCCCCCTGGCCCTAAGATCCGGCCCGGGGGAGGAGCAGTACTTC. Translating gives CASSPLALRSGPGEEQYF.